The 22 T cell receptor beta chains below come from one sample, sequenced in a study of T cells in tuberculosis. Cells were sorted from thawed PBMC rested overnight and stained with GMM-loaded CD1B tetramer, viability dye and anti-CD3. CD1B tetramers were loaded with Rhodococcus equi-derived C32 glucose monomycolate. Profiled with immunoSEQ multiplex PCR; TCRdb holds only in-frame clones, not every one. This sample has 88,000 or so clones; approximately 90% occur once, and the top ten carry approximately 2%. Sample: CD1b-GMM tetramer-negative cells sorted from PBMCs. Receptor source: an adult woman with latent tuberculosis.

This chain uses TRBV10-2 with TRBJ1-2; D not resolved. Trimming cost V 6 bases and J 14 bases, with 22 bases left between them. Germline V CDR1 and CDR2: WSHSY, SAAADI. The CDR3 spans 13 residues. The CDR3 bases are TGCGCCAGCAGGTCGGGGATTTTGGAGGGCCCGACCTTC. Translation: CASRSGILEGPTF.

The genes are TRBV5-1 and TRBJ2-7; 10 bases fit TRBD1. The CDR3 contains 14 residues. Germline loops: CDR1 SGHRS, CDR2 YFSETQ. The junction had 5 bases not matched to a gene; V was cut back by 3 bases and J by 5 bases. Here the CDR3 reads CASSWTGGSDEQYF. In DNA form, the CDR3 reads TGCGCCAGCAGCTGGACAGGGGGGTCTGACGAGCAGTACTTC.

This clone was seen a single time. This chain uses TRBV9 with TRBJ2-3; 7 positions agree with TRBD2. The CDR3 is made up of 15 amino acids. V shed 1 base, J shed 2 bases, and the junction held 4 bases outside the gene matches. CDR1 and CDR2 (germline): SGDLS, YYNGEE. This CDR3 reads CASSVHGGTTDTQYF. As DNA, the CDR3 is TGTGCCAGCAGCGTACACGGGGGGACCACAGATACGCAGTATTTT.

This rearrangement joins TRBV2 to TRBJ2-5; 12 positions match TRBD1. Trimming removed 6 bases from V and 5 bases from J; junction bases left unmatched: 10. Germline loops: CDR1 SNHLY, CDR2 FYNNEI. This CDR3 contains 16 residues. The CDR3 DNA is TGTGCCAGCAGCCCACCGGGACAGGGGGCTTTGGAGACCCAGTACTTC. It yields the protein CASSPPGQGALETQYF. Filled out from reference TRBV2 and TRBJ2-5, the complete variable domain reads EPEVTQTPSHQVTQMGQEVILRCVPISNHLYFYWYRQILGQKVEFLVSFYNNEISEKSEIFDDQFSVERPDGSNFTLKIRSTKLEDSAMYFCASSPPGQGALETQYFGPGTRLLVL.

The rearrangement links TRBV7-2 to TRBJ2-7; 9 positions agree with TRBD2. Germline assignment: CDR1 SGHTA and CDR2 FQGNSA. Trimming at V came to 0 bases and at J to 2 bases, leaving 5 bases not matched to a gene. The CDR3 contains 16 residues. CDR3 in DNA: TGTGCCAGCAGCTTAGCGGGGCGGGGGGGAACCTACGAGCAGTACTTC. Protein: CASSLAGRGGTYEQYF.

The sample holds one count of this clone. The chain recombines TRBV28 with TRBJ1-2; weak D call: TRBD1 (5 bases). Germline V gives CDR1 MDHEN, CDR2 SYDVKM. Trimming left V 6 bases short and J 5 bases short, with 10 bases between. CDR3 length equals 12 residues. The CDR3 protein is CASREAGYGYTF. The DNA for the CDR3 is TGTGCCAGCAGAGAGGCAGGGTATGGCTACACCTTC.

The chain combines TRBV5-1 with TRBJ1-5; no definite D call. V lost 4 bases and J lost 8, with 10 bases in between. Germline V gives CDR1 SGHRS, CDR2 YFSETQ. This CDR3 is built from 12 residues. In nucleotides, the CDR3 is TGCGCCAGCAGCGACACCGGTGAGCCCCAGCATTTT. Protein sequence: CASSDTGEPQHF.

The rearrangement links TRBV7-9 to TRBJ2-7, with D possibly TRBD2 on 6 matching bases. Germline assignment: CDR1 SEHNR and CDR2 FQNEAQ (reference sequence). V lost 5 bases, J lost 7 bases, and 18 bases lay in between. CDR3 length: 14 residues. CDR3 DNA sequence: TGTGCCAGCAGCCAGACGGCGGTTGGGGGGGAGCAGTACGTC. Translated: CASSQTAVGGEQYV.

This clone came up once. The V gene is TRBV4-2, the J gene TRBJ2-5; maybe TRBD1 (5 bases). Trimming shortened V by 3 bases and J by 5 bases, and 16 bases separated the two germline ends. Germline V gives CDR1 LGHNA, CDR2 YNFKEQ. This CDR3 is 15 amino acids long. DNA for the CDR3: TGTGCCAGCAGCCAGTTAGCCAGGGAATTTGAGACCCAGTACTTC. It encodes CASSQLAREFETQYF.

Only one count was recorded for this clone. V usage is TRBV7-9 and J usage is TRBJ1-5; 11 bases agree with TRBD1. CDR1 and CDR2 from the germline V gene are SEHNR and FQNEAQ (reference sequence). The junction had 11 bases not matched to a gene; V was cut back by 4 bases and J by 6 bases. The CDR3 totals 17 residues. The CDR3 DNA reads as TGTGCCAGCAGCTCTTTACCGGGACAGGGGGTTGCTCAGCCCCAGCATTTT. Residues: CASSSLPGQGVAQPQHF.

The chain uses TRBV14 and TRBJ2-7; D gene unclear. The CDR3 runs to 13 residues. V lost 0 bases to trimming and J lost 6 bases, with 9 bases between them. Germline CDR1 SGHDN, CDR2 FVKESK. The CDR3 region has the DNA TGTGCCAGCAGCCAAGAGGGCATGCGCGAGCAGTACTTC. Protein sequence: CASSQEGMREQYF.

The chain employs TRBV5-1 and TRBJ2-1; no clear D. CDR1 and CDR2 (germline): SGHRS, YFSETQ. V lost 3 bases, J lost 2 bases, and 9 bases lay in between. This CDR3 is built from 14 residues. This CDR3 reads CASSSSGTYNEQFF. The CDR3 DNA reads TGCGCCAGCAGCTCCTCCGGTACCTACAATGAGCAGTTCTTC.

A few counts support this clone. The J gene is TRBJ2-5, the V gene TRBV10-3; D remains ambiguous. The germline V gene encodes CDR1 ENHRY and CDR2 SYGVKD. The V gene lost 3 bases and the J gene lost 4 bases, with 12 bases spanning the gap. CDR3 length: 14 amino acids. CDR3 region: CAISDWASRETQYF. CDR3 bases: TGTGCCATCAGTGATTGGGCCTCGCGAGAGACCCAGTACTTC.

CDR3 bases: TGTGCCAGTAGTACCTACGGACAGGGACGAAACACCATATATTTT. Its protein product is CASSTYGQGRNTIYF. The chain links TRBV19 to TRBJ1-3; 8 nucleotides align to TRBD1. The trim removed 4 bases at V and 5 bases at J, leaving 7 bases unmatched. The CDR3 covers 15 residues. Germline V gene data show CDR1 as LNHDA and CDR2 as SQIVND (reference sequence).

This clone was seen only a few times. CDR3 sequence: CASSITGTGSEQYF. CDR3 bases: TGTGCCAGTAGTATCACAGGAACAGGGTCCGAGCAGTACTTC. The chain employs TRBV19 and TRBJ2-7, with TRBD1 as a possible D gene (6 bases). Between the trimmed V and J ends, which lost 3 bases and 6 bases, there was a span of 15 bases. This CDR3 region has 14 residues. In germline, CDR1 is LNHDA, CDR2 SQIVND (reference sequence).

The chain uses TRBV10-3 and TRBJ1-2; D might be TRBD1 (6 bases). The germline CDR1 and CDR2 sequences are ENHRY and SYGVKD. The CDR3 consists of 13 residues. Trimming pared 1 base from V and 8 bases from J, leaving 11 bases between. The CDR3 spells CAISELGAQGYTF. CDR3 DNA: TGTGCCATCAGTGAGTTGGGGGCTCAGGGCTACACCTTC.

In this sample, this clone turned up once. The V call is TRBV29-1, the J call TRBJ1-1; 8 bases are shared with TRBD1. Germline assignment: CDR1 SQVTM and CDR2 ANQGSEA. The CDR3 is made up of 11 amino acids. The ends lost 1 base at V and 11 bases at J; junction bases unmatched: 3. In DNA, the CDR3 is TGCAGCGTTGAAGGCAGGGGGCAGGCTTTCTTT. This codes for CSVEGRGQAFF.

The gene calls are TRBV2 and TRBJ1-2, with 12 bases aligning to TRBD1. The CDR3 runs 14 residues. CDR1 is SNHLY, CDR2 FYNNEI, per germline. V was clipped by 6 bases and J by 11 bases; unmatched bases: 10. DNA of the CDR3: TGTGCCAGCAGGGAGTCTCCGGGACAGGGGGCGTACACCTTC. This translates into CASRESPGQGAYTF.

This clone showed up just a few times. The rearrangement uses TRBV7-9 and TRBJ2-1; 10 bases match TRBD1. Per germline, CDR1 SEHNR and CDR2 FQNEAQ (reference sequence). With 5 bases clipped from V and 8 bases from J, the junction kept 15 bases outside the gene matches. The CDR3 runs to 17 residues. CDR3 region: CASSERVDRGRIDEQFF. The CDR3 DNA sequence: TGTGCCAGCAGCGAAAGGGTAGACAGGGGGCGCATCGATGAGCAGTTCTTC.

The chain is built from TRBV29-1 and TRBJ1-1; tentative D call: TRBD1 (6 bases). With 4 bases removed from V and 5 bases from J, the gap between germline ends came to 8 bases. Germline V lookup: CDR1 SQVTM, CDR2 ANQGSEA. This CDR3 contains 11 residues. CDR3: CSVGGGTEAFF. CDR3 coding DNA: TGCAGCGTTGGAGGGGGTACTGAAGCTTTCTTT.

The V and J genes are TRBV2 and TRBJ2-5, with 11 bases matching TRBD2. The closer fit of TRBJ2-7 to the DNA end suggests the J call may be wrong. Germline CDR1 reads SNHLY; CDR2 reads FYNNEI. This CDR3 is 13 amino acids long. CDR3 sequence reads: CAMRLAGFYEQYF. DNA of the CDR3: TGTGCCATGCGACTAGCGGGGTTTTACGAGCAGTACTTC.

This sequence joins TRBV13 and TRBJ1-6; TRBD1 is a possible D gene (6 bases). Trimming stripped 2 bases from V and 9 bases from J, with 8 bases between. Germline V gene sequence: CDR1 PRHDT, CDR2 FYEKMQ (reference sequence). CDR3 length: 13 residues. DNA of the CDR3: TGTGCCAGCAGCTTATCAGGGGTTTCACCCCTCCACTTT. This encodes CASSLSGVSPLHF.